This T cell receptor beta chain came from a study of identical twins. The V gene's germline CDR1 is MNHNS and CDR2 SASEGT. Trimming pared 2 bases from V and 7 bases from J, leaving 24 bases between. The CDR3 has 18 residues. The donors were all healthy and Caucasian. MiXCR was run by TCRdb on the 5' RACE reads, yielding one entry per CDR3 protein. The table has roughly 720,000 distinct CDR3 sequences, roughly 18% seen once. These data are also associated with another study on T cells expressing NK-cell markers. As that study records: Seven HCMV-seropositive donors and one seronegative donor made up the eight sequenced donors.

This chain joins TRBV6-1 and TRBJ2-1; D might be TRBD1 or TRBD2, each matching 6 bases. This sequence originates from a woman aged 18-35 years in good health. The sequencing input was PBMCs. CDR3 nucleotides: TGTGCCAGCAGTGAATTGAGGGGGGCTATCATGTTTCCGAATGAGCAGTTCTTC. It codes for CASSELRGAIMFPNEQFF.